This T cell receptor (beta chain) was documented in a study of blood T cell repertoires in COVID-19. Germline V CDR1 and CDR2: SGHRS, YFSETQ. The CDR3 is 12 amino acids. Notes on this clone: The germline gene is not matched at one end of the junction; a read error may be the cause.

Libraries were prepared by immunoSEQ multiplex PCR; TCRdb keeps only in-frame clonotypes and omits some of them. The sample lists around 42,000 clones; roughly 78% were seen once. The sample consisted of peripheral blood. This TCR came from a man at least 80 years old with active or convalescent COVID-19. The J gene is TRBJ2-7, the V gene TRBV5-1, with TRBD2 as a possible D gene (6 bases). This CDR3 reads CASSWGDGGRNF. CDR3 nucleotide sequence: TGCGCCAGCAGCTGGGGGGACGGCGGTAGGAACTTC.